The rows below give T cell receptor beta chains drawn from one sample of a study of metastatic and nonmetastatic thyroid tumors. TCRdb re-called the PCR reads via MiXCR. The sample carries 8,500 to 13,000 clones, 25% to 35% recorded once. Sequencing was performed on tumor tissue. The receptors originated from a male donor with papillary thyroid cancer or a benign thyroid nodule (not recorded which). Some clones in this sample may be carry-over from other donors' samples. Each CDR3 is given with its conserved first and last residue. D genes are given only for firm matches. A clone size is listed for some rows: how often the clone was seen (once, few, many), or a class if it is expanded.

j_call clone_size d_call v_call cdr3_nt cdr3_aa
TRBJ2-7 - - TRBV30 TGTGCCTCGAGGGGGGGTCGGGAGCAGTACTTC CASRGGREQYF
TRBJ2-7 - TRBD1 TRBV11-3 TGTGCCAGCAGCTTAGATCGCCCCGGGACAGCCTACGAGCAGTACTTC CASSLDRPGTAYEQYF
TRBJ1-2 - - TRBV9 TGTGCCAGCAGCGTCGGCGGAGCTAACTATGGCTACACCTTC CASSVGGANYGYTF
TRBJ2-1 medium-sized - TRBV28 TGTGCCAGCAGTTTACTAGGCGGGAAGGTAAACAATGAGCAGTTCTTC CASSLLGGKVNNEQFF
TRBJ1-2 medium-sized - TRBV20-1 TGCAGCCCGATGCCCCGGGACACCGCCTATGGCTACACCTTC CSPMPRDTAYGYTF
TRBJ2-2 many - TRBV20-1 TGCAGTGCTAGAGTGGGGGACTCGAACACCGGGGAGCTGTTTTTT CSARVGDSNTGELFF
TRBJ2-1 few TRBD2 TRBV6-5 TGTGCCAGCAGTTACGGGCGGTCTAGCGGCTACAATGAGCAGTTCTTC CASSYGRSSGYNEQFF
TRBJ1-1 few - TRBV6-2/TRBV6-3 TGTGCCAGCAGTTACCGAGGGTTTTCTGAAGCTTTCTTT CASSYRGFSEAFF
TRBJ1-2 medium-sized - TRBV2 TGTGCCAGCACTACAGGGTCCTATGGCTACACCTTC CASTTGSYGYTF
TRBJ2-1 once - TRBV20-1 TGCGGTTCTAGAAAAGTAGACAATGAGCAGTTCTTC CGSRKVDNEQFF
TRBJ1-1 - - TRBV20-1 TGCAGTGCTAGTCCAGGGGACACTGAAGCTTTCTTT CSASPGDTEAFF
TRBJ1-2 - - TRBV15 TGTGCCACCAGCAGAGGTGCGGGGGCCATTAATTTGGATTATGGCTACACCTTC CATSRGAGAINLDYGYTF
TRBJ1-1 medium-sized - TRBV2 TGTGCCAGCGCCTGGCAGGACTTGGCTGGAGCTTTCTTT CASAWQDLAGAFF
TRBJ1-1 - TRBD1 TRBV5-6 TGTGCCAGCAGCCTTACAGGGGGCGAGAGCACTGAAGCTTTCTTT CASSLTGGESTEAFF
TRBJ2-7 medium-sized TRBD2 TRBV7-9 TGTGCCAGCAGCTTGACTAGCGGGAGGGCCAAGTCCTACGAGCAGTACTTC CASSLTSGRAKSYEQYF
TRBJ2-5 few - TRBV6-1 TGTGCCAGCATTGAAGGTCCCGGACGGACCCAGTACTTC CASIEGPGRTQYF
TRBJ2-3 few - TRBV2 TGTGCCAGCAGTAGCGGCACAGATACGCAGTATTTT CASSSGTDTQYF
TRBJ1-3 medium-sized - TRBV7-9 TGTGCCAGCAGCCCTAGAATGGGGCACTCTGGAAACACCATATATTTT CASSPRMGHSGNTIYF
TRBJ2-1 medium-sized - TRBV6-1 TGTGCCAGCAGTGCCCGGGACACCATAAGCTCCTACAATGAGCAGTCCTTC CASSARDTISSYNEQSF
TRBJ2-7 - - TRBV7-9 TGTGCCAGCAGCCACAGCCCGGGACGTGAGCAGTACTTC CASSHSPGREQYF
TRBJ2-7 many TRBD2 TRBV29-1 TGCAGCGTTGCCCGGACTAGCGGGAGCTACGAGCAGTACTTC CSVARTSGSYEQYF
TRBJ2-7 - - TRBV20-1 TGCAGTGCTACCTCACCGTCGGGGAAGGGCTACGAGCAGTACTTC CSATSPSGKGYEQYF
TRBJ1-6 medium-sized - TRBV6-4 TGTGCCAGCAGTGACTCCCGGCGGTACAATTCACCCCTCCACTTT CASSDSRRYNSPLHF
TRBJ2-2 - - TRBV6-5 TGTGCTACCAGTACTAGCTCTGGCACCGGGGAGCTGTTTTTT CATSTSSGTGELFF
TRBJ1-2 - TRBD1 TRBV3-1 TGTGCCAGCAGCCAAGCTCCAGCACAGGGGGAAGGCTACACCTTC CASSQAPAQGEGYTF
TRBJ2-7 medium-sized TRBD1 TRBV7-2 TGTGCCAGCAGCCCGACAGGGAGCCCCTACGAGCAGTACTTC CASSPTGSPYEQYF
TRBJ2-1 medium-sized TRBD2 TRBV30 TGTGCCTGTTCGGGACTAGCGGGAGGAGGAGAGCAGTTCTTC CACSGLAGGGEQFF
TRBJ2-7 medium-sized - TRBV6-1 TGTGCCAGCAGTAAACACGGGGAGGTCAGGTTAAACGAGCAGTACTTC CASSKHGEVRLNEQYF
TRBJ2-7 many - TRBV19 TGTGCCAGTAGTATAGGGGGACACCGCCAGTACTTC CASSIGGHRQYF
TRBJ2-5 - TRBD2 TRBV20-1 TGCAGTGCTGTTAGCGGGGGGTTGAAGACCCAGTACTTC CSAVSGGLKTQYF
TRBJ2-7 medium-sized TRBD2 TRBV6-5 TGTGCCAGCAGTTACTCTAGCGGGAGCTCCTACGAGCAGTACTTC CASSYSSGSSYEQYF
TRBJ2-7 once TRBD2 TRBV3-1 TGTGCCAGCAGCCAAGGCGGGAGCTACTCCTACGAGCAGTACTTC CASSQGGSYSYEQYF
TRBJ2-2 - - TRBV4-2 TGTGCCAGCAGCCAAGATGTAGACGGGAGCACCGGGGAGCTGTTTTTT CASSQDVDGSTGELFF